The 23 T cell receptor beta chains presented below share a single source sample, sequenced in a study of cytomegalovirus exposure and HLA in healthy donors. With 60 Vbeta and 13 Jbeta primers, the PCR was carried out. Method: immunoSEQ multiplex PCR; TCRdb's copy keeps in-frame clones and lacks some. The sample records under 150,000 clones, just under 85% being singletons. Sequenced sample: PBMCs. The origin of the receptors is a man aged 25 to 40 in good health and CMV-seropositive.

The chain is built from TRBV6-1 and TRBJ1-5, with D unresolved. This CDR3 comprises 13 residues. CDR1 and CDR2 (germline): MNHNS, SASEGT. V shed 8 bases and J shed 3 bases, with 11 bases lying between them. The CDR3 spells CASEVANNQPQHF. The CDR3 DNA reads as TGTGCCAGCGAGGTGGCCAACAATCAGCCCCAGCATTTT.

CDR3 DNA sequence: TGTGCCAGCAGCGTAGTTCCAGGTCCTGAGCAGTTCTTC. As protein: CASSVVPGPEQFF. This sequence joins TRBV9 and TRBJ2-1; D ambiguous. Trimming removed 0 bases at V and 9 bases at J, with 10 bases between. The CDR3 runs to 13 residues. The germline CDR1 and CDR2 sequences are SGDLS and YYNGEE.

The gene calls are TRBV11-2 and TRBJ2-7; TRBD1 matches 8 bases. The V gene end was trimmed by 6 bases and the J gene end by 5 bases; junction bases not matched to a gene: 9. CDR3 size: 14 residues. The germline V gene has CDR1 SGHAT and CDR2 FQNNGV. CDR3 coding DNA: TGTGCCAGCAGTTCCTTTTCCAGGGGGCACGAGCAGTACTTC. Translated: CASSSFSRGHEQYF.

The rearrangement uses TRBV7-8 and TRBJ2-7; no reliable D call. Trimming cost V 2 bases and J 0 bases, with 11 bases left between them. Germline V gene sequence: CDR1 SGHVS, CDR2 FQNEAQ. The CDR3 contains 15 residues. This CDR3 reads CASSLNYASSYEQYF. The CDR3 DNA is TGTGCCAGCAGCTTAAACTACGCGAGCTCCTACGAGCAGTACTTC.

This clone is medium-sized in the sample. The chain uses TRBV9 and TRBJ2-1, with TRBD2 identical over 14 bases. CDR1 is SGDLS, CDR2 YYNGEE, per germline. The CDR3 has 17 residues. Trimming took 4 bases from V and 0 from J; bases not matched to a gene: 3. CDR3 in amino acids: CASSSGLAGGSYNEQFF. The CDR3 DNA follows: TGTGCCAGCAGCTCCGGACTAGCGGGAGGCTCCTACAATGAGCAGTTCTTC.

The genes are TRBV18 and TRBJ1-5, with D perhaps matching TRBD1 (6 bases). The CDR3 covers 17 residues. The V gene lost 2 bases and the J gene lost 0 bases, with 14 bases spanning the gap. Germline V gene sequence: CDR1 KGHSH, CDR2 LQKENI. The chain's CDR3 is CASSPGDISYSNQPQHF. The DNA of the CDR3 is TGTGCCAGCTCACCAGGGGACATTTCTTATAGCAATCAGCCCCAGCATTTT.

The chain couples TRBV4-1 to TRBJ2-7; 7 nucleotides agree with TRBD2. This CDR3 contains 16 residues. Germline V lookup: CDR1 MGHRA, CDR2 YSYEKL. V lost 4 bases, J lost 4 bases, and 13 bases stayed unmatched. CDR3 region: CASSPGRAKNLYEQYF. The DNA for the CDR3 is TGCGCCAGCAGCCCAGGGAGGGCCAAGAACCTTTACGAGCAGTACTTC.

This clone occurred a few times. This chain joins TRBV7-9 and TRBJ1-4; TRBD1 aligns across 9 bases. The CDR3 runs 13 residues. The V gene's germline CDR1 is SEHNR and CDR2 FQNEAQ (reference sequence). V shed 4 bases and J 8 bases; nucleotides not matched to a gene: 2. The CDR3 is CASSSDRGEKLFF. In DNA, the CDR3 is TGTGCCAGCAGCTCGGACAGGGGCGAAAAACTGTTTTTT.

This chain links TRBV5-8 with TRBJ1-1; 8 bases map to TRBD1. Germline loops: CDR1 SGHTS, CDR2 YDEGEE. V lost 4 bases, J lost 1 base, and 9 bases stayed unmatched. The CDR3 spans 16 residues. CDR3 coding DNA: TGTGCCAGCAGCGTGGGAGCGACAGGGGAGAACACTGAAGCTTTCTTT. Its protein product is CASSVGATGENTEAFF.

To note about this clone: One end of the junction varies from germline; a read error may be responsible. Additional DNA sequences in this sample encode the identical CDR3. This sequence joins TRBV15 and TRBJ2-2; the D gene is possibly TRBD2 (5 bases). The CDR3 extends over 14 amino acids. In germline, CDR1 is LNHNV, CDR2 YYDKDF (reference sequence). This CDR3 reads CATSRDGNTGELFF. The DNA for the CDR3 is TGTGCCACCAGCAGAGACGGGAACACCGGGGAACTGTTTTTT.

DNA of the CDR3: TGCGCCAGCAGCTTGACAGGGGCCGCAGAGACCCAGTACTTC. It is translated as CASSLTGAAETQYF. The chain couples TRBV5-1 to TRBJ2-5; TRBD1 agrees at 7 bases. Trimming at V came to 1 base and at J to 4 bases, leaving 4 bases not matched to a gene. The CDR3 is 14 amino acids. The germline V gene encodes CDR1 SGHRS and CDR2 YFSETQ.

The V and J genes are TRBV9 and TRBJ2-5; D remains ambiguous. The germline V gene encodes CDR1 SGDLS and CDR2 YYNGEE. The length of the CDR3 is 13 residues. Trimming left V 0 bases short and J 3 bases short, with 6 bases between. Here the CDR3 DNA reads TGTGCCAGCAGCGTAGTGGCAGAAGAGACCCAGTACTTC. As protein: CASSVVAEETQYF.

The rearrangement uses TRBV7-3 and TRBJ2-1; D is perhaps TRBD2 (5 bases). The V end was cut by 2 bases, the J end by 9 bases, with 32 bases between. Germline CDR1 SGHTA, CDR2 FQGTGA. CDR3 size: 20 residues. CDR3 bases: TGTGCCAGCAGCTTACTAGTAGAGCGGACCATTTCAGTTACCTGGGGTGAGCAGTTCTTC. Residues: CASSLLVERTISVTWGEQFF.

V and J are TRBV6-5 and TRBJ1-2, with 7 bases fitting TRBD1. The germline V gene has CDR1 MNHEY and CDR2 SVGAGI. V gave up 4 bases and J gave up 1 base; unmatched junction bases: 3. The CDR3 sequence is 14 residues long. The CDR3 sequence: CASSWDRSNYGYTF. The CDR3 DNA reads TGTGCCAGCAGTTGGGACAGAAGTAACTATGGCTACACCTTC.

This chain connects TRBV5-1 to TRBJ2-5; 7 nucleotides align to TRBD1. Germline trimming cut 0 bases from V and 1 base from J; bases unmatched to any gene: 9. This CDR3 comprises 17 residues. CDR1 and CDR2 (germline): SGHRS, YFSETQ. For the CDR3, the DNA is TGCGCCAGCAGCTTGGAGGCCCAGGGGGAACCCCAAGAGACCCAGTACTTC. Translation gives CASSLEAQGEPQETQYF.

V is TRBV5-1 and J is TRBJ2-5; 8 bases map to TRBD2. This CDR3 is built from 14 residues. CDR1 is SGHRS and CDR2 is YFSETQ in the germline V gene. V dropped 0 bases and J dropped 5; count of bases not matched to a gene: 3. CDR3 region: CASSLVTGGETQYF. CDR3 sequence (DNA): TGCGCCAGCAGCTTGGTGACGGGAGGGGAGACCCAGTACTTC.

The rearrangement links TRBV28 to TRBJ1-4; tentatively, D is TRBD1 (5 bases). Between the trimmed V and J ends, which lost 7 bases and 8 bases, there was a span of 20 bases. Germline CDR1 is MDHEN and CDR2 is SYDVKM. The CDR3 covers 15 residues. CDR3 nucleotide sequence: TGTGCCAGCATCAACGCGGGGGAAGGGAGCGAAAAACTGTTTTTT. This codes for CASINAGEGSEKLFF. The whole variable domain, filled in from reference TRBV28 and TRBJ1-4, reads DVKVTQSSRYLVKRTGEKVFLECVQDMDHENMFWYRQDPGLGLRLIYFSYDVKMKEKGDIPEGYSVSREKKERFSLILESASTNQTSMYLCASINAGEGSEKLFFGSGTQLSVL.

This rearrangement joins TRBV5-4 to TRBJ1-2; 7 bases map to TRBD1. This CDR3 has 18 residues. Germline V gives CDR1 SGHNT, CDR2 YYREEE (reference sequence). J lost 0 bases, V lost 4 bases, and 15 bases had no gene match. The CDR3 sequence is CASSPNLGQLPANYGYTF. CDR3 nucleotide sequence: TGTGCCAGCAGCCCCAATTTGGGACAGTTACCAGCTAACTATGGCTACACCTTC.

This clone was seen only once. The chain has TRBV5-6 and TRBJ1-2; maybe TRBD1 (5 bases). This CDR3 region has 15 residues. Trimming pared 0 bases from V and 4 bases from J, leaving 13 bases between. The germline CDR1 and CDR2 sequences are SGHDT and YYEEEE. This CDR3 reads CASSLGQNSLYGYTF. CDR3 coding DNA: TGTGCCAGCAGCTTGGGACAGAACTCCCTCTATGGCTACACCTTC.

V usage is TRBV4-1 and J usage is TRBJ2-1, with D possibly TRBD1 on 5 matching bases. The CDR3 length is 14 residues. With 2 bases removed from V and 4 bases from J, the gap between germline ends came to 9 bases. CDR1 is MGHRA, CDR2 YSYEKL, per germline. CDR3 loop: CASSQPTGYNEQFF. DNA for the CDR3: TGCGCCAGCAGCCAACCCACAGGTTACAATGAGCAGTTCTTC.

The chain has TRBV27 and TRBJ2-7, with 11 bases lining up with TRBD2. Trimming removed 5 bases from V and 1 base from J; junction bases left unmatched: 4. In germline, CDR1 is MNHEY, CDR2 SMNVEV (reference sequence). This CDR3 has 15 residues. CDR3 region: CASSVSGGASYEQYF. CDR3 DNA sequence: TGTGCCAGCAGTGTTAGCGGGGGGGCGTCCTACGAGCAGTACTTC.

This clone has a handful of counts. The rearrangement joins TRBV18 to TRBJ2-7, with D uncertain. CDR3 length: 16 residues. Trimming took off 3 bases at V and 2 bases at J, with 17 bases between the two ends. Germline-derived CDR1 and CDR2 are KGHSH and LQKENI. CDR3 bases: TGTGCCAGCTCACCGCCGCCTACTGCCCAACCCTACGAGCAGTACTTC. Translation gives CASSPPPTAQPYEQYF. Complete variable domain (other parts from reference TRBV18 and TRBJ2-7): NAGVMQNPRHLVRRRGQEARLRCSPMKGHSHVYWYRQLPEEGLKFMVYLQKENIIDESGMPKERFSAEFPKEGPSILRIQQVVRGDSAAYFCASSPPPTAQPYEQYFGPGTRLTVT.

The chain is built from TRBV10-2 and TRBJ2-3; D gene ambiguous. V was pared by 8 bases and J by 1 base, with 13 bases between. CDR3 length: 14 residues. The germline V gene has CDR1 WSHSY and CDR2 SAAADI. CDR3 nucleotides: TGCGCCAGCTGGCTCGAGCGAGGCACAGATACGCAGTATTTT. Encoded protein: CASWLERGTDTQYF.